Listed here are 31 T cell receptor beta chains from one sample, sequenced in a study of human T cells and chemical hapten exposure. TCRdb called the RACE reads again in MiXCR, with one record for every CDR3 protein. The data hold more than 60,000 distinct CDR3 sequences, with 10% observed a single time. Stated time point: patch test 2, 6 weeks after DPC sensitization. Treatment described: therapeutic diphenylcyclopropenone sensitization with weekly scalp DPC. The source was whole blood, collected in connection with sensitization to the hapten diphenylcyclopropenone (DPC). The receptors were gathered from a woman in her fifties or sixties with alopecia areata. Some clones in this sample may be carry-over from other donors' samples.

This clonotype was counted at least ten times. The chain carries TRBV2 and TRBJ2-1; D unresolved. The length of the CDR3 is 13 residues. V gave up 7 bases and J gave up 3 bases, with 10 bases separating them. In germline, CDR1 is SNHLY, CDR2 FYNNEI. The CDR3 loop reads CASTSDRYNEQFF. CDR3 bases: TGTGCCAGCACCTCGGATCGCTACAATGAGCAGTTCTTC.

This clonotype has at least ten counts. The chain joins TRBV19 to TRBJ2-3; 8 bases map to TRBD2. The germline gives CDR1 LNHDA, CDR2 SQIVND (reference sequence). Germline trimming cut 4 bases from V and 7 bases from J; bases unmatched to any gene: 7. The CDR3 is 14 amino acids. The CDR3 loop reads CASSSGRPPHTQYF. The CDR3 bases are TGTGCCAGTAGTAGCGGGAGGCCCCCCCATACGCAGTATTTT.

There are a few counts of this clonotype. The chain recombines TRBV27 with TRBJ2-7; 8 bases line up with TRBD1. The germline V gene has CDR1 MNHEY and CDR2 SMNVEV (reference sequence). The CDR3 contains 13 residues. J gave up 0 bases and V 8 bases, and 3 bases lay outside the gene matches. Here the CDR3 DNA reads TGTGCCAGCGGGGACAGGCCCTCCTACGAGCAGTACTTC. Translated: CASGDRPSYEQYF.

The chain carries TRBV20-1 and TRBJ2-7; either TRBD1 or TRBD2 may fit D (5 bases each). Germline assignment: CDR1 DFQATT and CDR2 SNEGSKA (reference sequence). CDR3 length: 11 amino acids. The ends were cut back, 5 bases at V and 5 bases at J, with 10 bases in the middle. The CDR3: CSAQGRDEQYF. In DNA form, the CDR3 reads TGCAGTGCTCAGGGACGAGACGAGCAGTACTTC.

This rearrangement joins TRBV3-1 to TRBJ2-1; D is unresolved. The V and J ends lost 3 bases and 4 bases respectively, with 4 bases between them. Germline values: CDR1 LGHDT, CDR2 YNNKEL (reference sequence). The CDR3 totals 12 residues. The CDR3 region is CASSQGYNEQFF. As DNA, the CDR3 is TGTGCCAGCAGCCAGGGGTACAATGAGCAGTTCTTC.

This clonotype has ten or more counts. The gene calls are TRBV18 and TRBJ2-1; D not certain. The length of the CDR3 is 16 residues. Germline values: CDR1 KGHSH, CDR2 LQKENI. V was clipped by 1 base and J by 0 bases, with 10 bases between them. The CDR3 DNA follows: TGTGCCAGCTCACCACGGGCGACTGACTCCTACAATGAGCAGTTCTTC. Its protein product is CASSPRATDSYNEQFF.

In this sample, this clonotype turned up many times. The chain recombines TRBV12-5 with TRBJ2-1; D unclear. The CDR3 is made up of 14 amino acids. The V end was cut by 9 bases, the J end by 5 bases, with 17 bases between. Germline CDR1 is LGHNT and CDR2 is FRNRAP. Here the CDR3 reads CASTLGAPHNEQFF. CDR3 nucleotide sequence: TGTGCTAGCACTCTAGGTGCCCCCCACAATGAGCAGTTCTTC.

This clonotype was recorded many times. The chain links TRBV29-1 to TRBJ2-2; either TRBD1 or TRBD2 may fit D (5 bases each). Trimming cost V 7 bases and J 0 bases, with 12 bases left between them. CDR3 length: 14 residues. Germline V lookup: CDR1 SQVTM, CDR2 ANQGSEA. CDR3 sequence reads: CSAQRGSNTGELFF. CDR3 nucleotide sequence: TGCAGCGCACAACGGGGCTCGAACACCGGGGAGCTGTTTTTT.

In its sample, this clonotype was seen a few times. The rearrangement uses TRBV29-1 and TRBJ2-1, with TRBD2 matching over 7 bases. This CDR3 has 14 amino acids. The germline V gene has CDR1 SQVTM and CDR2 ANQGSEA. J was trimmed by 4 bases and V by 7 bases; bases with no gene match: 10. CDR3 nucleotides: TGCAGCGGGGACCGGGCGGGACTATACAATGAGCAGTTCTTC. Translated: CSGDRAGLYNEQFF.

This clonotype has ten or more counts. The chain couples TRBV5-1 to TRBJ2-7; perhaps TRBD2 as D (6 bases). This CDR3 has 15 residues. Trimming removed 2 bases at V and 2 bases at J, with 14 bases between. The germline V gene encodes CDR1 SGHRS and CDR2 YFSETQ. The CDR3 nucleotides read TGCGCCAGCAGCTTTGGAGGGTCACTACCCTACGAGCAGTACTTC. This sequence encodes CASSFGGSLPYEQYF.

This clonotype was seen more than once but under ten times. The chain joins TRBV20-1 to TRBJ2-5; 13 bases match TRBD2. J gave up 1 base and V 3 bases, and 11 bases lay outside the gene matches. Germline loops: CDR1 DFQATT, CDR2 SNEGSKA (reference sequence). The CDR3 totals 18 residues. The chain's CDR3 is CSARPATWTSGSQETQYF. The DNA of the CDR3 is TGCAGTGCTAGGCCTGCAACCTGGACTAGCGGGAGCCAAGAGACCCAGTACTTC.

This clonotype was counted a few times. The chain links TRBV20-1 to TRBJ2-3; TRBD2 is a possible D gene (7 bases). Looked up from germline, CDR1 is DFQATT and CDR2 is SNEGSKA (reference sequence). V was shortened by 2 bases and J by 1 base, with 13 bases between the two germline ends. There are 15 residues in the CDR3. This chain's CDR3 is CSARRGAGGTDTQYF. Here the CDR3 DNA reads TGCAGTGCTAGACGGGGGGCGGGAGGCACAGATACGCAGTATTTT.

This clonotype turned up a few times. CDR3 in DNA: TGTGCCACCAGTGAGTACAGGGGCAACTACAATGAGCAGTTCTTC. The encoded protein is CATSEYRGNYNEQFF. The chain is built from TRBV24-1 and TRBJ2-1, with 7 bases identical to TRBD1. CDR1 and CDR2 from the germline V gene are KGHDR and SFDVKD. The CDR3 consists of 15 residues. V dropped 4 bases and J dropped 3; count of bases not matched to a gene: 5.

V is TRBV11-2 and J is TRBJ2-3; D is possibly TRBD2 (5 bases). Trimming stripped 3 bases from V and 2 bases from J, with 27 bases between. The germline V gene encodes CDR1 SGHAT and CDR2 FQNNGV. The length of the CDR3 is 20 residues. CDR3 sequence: CASSFPTTPGELTNTDTQYF. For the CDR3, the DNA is TGTGCCAGCAGCTTCCCTACAACACCGGGCGAACTGACTAACACAGATACGCAGTATTTT.

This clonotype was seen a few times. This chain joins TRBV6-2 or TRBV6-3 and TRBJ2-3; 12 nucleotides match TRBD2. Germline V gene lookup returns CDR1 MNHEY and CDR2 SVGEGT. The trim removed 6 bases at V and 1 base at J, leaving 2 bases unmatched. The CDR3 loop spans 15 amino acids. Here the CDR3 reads CASRRLAGGTDTQYF. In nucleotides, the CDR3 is TGTGCCAGCAGGAGACTAGCGGGAGGCACAGATACGCAGTATTTT.

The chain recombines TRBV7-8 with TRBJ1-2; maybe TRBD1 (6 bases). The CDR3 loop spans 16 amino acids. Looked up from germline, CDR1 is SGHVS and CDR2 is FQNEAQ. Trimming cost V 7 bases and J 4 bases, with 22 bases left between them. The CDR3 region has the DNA TGTGCCAGCACCCCAAACGGGGGGGCGCGGATCTATGGCTACACCTTC. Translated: CASTPNGGARIYGYTF.

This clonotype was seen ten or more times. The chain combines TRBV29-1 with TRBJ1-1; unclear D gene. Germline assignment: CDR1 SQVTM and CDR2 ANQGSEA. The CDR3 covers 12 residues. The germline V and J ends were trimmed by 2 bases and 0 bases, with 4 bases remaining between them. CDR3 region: CSVERVNTEAFF. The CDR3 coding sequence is TGCAGCGTTGAAAGGGTGAACACTGAAGCTTTCTTT.

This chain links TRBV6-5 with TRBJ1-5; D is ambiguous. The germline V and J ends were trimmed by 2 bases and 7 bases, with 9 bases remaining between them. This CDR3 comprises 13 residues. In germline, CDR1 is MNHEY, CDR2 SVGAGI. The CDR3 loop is CASSYEDGQPQHF. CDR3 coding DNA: TGTGCCAGCAGTTACGAAGATGGGCAGCCCCAGCATTTT.

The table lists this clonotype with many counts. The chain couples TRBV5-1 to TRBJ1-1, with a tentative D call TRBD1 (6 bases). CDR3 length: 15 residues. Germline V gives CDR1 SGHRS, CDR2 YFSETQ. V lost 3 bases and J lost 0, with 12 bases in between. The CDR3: CASSSMTGLNTEAFF. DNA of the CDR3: TGCGCCAGCAGCTCGATGACAGGCCTGAACACTGAAGCTTTCTTT.

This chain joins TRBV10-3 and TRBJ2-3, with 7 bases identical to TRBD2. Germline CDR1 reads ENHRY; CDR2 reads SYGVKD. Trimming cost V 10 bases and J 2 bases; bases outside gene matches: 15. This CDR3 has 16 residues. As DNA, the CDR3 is TGTGCCACGTTTAGCGGGCTTCGTCGTACCACAGATACGCAGTATTTT. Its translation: CATFSGLRRTTDTQYF.

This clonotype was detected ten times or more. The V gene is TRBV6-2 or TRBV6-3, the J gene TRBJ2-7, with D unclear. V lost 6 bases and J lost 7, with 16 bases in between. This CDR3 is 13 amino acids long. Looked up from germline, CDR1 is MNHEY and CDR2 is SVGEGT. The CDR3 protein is CASRRDGAGEQYF. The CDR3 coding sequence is TGTGCCAGCAGACGCGACGGTGCCGGGGAGCAGTACTTC.

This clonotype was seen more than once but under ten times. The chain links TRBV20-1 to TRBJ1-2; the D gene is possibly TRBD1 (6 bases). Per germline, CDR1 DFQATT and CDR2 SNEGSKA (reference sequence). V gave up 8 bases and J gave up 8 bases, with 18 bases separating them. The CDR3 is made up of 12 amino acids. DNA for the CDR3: TGCAGTTGCGAGGCAGGGGTACCGGGCTACACCTTC. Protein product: CSCEAGVPGYTF.

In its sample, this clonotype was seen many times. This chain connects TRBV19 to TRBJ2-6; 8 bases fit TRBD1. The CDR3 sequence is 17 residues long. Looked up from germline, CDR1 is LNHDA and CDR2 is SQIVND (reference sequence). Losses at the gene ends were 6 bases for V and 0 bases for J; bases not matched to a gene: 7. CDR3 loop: CASSRRDRPSGANVLTF. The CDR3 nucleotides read TGTGCCAGTAGCCGCCGGGACAGGCCCTCTGGGGCCAACGTCCTGACTTTC.

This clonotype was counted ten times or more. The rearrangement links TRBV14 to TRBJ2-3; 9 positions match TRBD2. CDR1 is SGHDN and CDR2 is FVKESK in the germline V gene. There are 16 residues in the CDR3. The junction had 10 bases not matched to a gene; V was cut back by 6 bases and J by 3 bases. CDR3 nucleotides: TGTGCCAGCAGGCAGAGTAGCGGGAGTGCTACAGATACGCAGTATTTT. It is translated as CASRQSSGSATDTQYF.

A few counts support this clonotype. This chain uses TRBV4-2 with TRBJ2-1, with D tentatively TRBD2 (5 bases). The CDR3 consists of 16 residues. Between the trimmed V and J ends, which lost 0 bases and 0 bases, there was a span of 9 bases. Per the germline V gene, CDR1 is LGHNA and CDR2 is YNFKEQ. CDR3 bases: TGTGCCAGCAGCCAAGAGGTCCGGGACTCCTACAATGAGCAGTTCTTC. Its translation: CASSQEVRDSYNEQFF.

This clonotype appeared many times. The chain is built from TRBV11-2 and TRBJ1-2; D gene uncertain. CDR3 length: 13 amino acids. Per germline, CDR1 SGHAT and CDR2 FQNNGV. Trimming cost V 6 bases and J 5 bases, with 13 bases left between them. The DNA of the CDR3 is TGTGCCAGCAGGTCTTGGCCGGGATATGGCTACACCTTC. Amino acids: CASRSWPGYGYTF.

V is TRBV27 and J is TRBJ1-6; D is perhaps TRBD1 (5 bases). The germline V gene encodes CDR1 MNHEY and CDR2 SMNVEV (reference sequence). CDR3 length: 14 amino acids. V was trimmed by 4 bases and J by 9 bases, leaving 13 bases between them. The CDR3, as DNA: TGTGCCAGCAGTTCAGTGCAGGGTGGTTCACCCCTCCACTTT. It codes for CASSSVQGGSPLHF.

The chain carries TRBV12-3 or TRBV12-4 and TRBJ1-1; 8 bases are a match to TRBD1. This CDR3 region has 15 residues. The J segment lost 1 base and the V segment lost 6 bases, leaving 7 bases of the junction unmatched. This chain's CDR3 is CASRLNGQGNTEAFF. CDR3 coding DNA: TGTGCCAGCAGACTAAATGGACAGGGGAACACTGAAGCTTTCTTT.

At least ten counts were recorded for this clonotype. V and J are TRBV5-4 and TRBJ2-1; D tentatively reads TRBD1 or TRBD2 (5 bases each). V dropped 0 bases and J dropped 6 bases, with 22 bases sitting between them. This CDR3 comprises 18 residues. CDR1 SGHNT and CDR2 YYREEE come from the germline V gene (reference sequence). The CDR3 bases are TGTGCCAGCAGCTTGGCAGGTGTCCCGACCGGTGGGGGCAATGAGCAGTTCTTC. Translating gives CASSLAGVPTGGGNEQFF.

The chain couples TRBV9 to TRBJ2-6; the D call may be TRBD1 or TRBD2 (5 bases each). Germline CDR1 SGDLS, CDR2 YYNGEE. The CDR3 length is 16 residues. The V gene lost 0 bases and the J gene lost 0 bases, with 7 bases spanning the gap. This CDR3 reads CASSVVGGSGANVLTF. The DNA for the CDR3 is TGTGCCAGCAGCGTAGTTGGGGGCTCTGGGGCCAACGTCCTGACTTTC. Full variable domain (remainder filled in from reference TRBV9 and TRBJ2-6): DSGVTQTPKHLITATGQRVTLRCSPRSGDLSVYWYQQSLDQGLQFLIQYYNGEERAKGNILERFSAQQFPDLHSELNLSSLELGDSALYFCASSVVGGSGANVLTFGAGSRLTVL.

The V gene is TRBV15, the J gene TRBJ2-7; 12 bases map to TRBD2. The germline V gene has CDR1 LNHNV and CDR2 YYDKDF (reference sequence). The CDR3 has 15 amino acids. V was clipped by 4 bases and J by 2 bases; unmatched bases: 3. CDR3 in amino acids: CATSIRTSGTYEQYF. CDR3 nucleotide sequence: TGTGCCACCAGCATCAGGACTAGCGGGACCTACGAGCAGTACTTC.